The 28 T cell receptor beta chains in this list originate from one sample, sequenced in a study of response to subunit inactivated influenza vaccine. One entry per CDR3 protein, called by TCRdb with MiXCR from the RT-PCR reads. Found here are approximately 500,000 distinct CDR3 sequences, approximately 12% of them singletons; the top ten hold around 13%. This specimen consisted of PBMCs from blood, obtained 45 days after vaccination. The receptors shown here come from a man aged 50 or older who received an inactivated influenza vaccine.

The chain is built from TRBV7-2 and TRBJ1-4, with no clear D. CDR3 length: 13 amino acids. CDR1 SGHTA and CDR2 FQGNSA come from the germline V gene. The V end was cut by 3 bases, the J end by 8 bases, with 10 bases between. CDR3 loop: CASSFQVGEKLFF. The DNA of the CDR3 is TGTGCCAGCAGCTTCCAGGTTGGGGAAAAACTGTTTTTT.

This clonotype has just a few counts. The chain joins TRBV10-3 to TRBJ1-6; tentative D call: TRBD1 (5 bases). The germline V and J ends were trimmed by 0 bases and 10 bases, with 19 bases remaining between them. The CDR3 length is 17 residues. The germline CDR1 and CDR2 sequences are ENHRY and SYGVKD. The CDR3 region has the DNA TGTGCCATCAGTGAGTCGAGACTGTGGCAGGGAGGATCACCCCTCCACTTT. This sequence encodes CAISESRLWQGGSPLHF.

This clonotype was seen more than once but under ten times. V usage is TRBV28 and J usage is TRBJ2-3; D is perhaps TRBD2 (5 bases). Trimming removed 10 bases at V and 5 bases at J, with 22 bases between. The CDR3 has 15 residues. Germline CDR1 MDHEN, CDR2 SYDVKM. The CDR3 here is CAKLAMFGRIDTQYF. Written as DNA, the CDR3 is TGTGCCAAGTTGGCCATGTTTGGGAGAATAGATACGCAGTATTTT.

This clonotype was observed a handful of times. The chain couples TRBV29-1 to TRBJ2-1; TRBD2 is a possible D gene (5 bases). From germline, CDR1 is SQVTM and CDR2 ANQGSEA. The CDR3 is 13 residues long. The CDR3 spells CTGFGSSYNEQFF. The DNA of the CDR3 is TGCACCGGGTTTGGGAGTTCCTACAATGAGCAGTTCTTC.

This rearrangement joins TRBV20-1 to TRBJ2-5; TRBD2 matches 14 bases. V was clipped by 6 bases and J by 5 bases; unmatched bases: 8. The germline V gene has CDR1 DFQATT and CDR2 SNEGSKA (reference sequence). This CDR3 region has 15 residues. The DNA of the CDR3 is TGCAGTGCCGGACCGGGACTAGCGGGGGTGGAGACCCAGTACTTC. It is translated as CSAGPGLAGVETQYF.

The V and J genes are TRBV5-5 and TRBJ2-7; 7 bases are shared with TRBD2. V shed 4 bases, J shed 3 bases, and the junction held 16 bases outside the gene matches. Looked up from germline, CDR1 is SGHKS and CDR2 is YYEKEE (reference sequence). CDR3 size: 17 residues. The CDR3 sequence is CASSQYITAGDLYEQYF. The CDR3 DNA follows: TGTGCCAGCAGCCAGTATATAACGGCGGGGGACCTCTACGAGCAGTACTTC.

In DNA, the CDR3 is TGTGCCAGCAGCTTCCCCTCTAGGGGGAACCTCTACGAGCAGTACTTC. It is translated as CASSFPSRGNLYEQYF. The chain links TRBV7-8 to TRBJ2-7, with a weak D call TRBD1 (6 bases). Trimming took off 3 bases at V and 3 bases at J, with 18 bases between the two ends. This CDR3 region has 16 residues. Germline CDR1 is SGHVS and CDR2 is FQNEAQ.

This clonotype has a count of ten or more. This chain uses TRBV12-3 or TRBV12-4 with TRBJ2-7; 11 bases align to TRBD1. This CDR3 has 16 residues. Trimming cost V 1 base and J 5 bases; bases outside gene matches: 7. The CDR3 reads CASSLGGQGAFHEQYF. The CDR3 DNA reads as TGTGCCAGCAGTTTAGGCGGACAGGGGGCGTTCCACGAGCAGTACTTC.

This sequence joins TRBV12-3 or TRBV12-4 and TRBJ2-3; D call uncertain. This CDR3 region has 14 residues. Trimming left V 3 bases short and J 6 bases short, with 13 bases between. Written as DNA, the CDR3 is TGTGCCAGCAGTTTCGCGGTAATGGGGGATACGCAGTATTTT. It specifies CASSFAVMGDTQYF.

The CDR3 nucleotides are TGTGCCACCAGCAGTCCAATAGGGGTTGGGGAGACCCAGTACTTC. It yields the protein CATSSPIGVGETQYF. The rearrangement links TRBV15 to TRBJ2-5, with D tentatively TRBD1 (5 bases). Trimming took 3 bases from V and 5 from J, leaving 16 bases between them. The CDR3 is 15 residues long. The V gene's germline CDR1 is LNHNV and CDR2 YYDKDF (reference sequence).

The CDR3 sequence: CASSPGRAQIPSYF. Here the CDR3 DNA reads TGTGCCAGCTCACCAGGGAGGGCCCAGATCCCTTCCTACTTC. The chain links TRBV18 to TRBJ2-7; 7 nucleotides agree with TRBD2. This CDR3 is built from 14 residues. J lost 13 bases, V lost 2 bases, and 14 bases had no gene match. Germline-derived CDR1 and CDR2 are KGHSH and LQKENI.

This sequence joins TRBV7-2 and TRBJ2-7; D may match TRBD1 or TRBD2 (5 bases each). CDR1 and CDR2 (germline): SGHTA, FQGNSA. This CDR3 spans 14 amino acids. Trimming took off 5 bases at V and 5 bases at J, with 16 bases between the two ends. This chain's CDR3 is CASSRGWDRDEQYF. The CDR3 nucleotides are TGTGCCAGCAGCCGGGGCTGGGATCGGGACGAGCAGTACTTC.

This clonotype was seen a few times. The CDR3 loop is CATSDWDGRPQHF. DNA for the CDR3: TGTGCCACCAGTGACTGGGACGGGAGGCCCCAGCATTTT. The rearrangement links TRBV24-1 to TRBJ1-5, with D possibly matching TRBD1 (5 bases). CDR3 size: 13 residues. V lost 4 bases to trimming and J lost 9 bases, with 12 bases between them. CDR1 and CDR2 from the germline V gene are KGHDR and SFDVKD.

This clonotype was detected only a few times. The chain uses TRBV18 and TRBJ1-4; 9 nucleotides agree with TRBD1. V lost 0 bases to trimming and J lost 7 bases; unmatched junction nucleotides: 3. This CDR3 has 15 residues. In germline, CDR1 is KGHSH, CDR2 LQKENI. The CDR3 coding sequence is TGTGCCAGCTCACCACCGGGACAGGGTGGTGAAAAACTGTTTTTT. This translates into CASSPPGQGGEKLFF.

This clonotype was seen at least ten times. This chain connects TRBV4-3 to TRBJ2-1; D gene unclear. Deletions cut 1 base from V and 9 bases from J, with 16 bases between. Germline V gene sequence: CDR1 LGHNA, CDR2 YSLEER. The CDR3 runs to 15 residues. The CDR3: CASSQGLEGRGEQFF. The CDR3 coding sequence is TGCGCCAGCAGCCAAGGTCTAGAAGGGCGTGGTGAGCAGTTCTTC.

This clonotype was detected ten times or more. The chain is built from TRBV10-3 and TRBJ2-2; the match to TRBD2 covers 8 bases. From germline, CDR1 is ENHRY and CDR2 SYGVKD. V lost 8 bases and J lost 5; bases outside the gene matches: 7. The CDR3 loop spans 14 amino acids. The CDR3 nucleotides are TGTGCCATCGGGGCGGGAGGTGAAACCGGGGAGCTGTTTTTT. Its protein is CAIGAGGETGELFF.

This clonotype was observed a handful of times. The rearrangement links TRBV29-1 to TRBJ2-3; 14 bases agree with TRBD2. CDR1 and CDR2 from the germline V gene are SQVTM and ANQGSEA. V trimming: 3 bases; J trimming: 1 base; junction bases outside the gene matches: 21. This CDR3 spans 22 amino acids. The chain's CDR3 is CSVEIDRRVTSGRAKGTDTQYF. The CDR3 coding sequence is TGCAGCGTTGAGATTGACCGCCGGGTGACTAGCGGGAGGGCGAAGGGCACAGATACGCAGTATTTT.

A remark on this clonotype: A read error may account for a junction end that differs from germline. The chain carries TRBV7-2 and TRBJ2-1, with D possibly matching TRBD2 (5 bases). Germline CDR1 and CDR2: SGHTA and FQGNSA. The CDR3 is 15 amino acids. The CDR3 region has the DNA TGTGCCAGCAGCTTCCGAGTGCCTAGCCCTCAAGGGCACCTCTTC. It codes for CASSFRVPSPQGHLF.

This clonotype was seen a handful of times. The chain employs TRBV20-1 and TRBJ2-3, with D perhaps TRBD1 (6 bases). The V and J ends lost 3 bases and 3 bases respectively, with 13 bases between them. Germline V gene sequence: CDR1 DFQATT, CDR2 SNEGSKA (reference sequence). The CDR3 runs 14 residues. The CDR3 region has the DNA TGCAGTGCTAGCGACAGGTTTAATACAGATACGCAGTATTTT. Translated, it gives CSASDRFNTDTQYF.

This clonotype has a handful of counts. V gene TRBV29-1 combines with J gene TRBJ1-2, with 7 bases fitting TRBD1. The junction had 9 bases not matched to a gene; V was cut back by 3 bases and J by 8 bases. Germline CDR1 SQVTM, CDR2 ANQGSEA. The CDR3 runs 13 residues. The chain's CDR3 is CSVDVGGSGGYTF. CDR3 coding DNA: TGCAGCGTTGACGTAGGGGGCTCTGGCGGCTACACCTTC. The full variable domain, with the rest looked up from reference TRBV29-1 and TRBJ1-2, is SAVISQKPSRDICQRGTSLTIQCQVDSQVTMMFWYRQQPGQSLTLIATANQGSEATYESGFVIDKFPISRPNLTFSTLTVSNMSPEDSSIYLCSVDVGGSGGYTFGSGTRLTVV.

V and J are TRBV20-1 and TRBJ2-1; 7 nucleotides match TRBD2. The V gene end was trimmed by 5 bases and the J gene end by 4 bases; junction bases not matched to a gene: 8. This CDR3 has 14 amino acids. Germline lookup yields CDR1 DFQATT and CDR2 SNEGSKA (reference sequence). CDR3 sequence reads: CSAGHGTTYNEQFF. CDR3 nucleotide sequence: TGCAGTGCTGGCCACGGGACTACGTACAATGAGCAGTTCTTC.

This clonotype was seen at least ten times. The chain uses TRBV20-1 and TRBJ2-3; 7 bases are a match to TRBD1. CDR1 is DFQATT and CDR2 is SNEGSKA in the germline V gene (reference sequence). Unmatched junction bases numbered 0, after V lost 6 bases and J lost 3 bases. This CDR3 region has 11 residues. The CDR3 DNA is TGCAGTGCGACAGGGACAGATACGCAGTATTTT. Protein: CSATGTDTQYF.

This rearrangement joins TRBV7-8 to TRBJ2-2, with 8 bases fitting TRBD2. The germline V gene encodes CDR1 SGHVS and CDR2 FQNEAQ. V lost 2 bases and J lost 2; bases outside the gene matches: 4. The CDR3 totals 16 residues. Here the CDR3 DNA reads TGTGCCAGCAGCTTAAGCGGGGGCCATAACACCGGGGAGCTGTTTTTT. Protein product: CASSLSGGHNTGELFF.

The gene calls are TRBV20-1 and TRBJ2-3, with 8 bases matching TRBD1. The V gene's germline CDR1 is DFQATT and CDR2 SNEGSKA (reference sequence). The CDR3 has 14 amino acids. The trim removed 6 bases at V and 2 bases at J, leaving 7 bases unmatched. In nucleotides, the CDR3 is TGCAGTGCCAAACAGGGGGGTCACACAGATACGCAGTATTTT. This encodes CSAKQGGHTDTQYF.

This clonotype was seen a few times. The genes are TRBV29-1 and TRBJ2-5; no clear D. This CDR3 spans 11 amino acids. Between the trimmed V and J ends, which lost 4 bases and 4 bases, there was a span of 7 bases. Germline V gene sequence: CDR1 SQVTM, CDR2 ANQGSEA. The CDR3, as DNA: TGCAGCGTTGTTGATGGAGAGACCCAGTACTTC. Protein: CSVVDGETQYF.

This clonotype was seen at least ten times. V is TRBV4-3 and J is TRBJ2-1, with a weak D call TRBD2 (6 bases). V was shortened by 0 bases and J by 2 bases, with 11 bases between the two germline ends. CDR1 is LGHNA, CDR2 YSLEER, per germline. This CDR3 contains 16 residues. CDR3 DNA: TGCGCCAGCAGCCAAGAAGGAACGGGGGCCTACAATGAGCAGTTCTTC. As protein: CASSQEGTGAYNEQFF.

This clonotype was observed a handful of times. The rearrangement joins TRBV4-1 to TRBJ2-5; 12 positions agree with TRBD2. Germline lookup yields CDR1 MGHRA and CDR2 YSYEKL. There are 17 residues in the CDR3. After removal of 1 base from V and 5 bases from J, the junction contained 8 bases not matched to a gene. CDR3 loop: CASSQAPLAGGRETQYF. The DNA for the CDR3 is TGCGCCAGCAGCCAAGCGCCACTAGCGGGGGGCCGGGAGACCCAGTACTTC.

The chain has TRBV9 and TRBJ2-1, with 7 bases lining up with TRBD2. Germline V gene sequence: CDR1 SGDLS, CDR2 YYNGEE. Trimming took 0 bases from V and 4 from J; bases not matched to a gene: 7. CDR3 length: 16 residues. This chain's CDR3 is CASSVVAGTIYNEQFF. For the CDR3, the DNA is TGTGCCAGCAGCGTAGTAGCGGGTACTATATACAATGAGCAGTTCTTC.